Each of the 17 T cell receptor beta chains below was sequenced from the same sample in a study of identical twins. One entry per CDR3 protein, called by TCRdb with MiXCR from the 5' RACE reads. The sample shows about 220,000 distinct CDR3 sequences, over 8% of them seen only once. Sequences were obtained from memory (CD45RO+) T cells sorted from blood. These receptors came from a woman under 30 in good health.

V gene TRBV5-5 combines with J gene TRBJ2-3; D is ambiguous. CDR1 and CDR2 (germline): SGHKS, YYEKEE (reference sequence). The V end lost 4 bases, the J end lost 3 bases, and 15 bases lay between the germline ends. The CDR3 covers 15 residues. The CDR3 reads CASSERRGVTDTQYF. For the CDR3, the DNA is TGTGCCAGCAGCGAACGACGAGGAGTTACAGATACGCAGTATTTT.

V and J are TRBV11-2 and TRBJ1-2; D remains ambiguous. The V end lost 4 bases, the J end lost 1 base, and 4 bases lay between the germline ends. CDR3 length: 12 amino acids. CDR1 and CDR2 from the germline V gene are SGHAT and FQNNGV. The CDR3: CASSSSNYGYTF. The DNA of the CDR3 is TGTGCCAGCAGCTCCAGTAACTATGGCTACACCTTC. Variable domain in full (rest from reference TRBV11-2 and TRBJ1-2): EAGVAQSPRYKIIEKRQSVAFWCNPISGHATLYWYQQILGQGPKLLIQFQNNGVVDDSQLPKDRFSAERLKGVDSTLKIQPAKLEDSAVYLCASSSSNYGYTFGSGTRLTVV.

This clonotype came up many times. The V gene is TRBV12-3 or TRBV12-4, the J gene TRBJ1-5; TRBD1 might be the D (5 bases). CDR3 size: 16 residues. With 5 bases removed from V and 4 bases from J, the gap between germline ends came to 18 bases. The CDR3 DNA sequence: TGTGCCAGCAGTCCTTGGGCAGGGTTAAGTAATCAGCCCCAGCATTTT. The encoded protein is CASSPWAGLSNQPQHF.

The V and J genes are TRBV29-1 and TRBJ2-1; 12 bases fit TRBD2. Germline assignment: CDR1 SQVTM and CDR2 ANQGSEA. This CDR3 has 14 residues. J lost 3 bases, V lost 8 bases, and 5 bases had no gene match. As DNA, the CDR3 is TGCAGCACCGGGACTAGCGGGTTCTACAATGAGCAGTTCTTC. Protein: CSTGTSGFYNEQFF.

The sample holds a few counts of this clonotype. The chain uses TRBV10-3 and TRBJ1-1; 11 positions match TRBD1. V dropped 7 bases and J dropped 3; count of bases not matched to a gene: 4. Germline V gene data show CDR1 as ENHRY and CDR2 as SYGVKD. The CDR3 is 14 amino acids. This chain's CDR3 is CAIKGQGGHTEAFF. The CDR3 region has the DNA TGTGCCATCAAGGGACAGGGGGGACACACTGAAGCTTTCTTT.

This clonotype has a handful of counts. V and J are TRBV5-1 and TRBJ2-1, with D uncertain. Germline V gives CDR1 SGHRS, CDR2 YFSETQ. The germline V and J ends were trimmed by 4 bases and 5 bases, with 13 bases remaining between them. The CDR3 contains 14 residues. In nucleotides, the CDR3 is TGCGCCAGCAGCCCCCCAAGGCAGGACAATGAGCAGTTCTTC. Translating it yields CASSPPRQDNEQFF.

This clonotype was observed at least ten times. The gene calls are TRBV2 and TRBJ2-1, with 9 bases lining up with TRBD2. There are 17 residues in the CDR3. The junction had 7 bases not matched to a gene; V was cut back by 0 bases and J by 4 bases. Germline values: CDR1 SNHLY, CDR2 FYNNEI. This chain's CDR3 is CASSEARGGGLYNEQFF. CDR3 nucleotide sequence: TGTGCCAGCAGTGAAGCGCGGGGGGGCGGTTTATACAATGAGCAGTTCTTC.

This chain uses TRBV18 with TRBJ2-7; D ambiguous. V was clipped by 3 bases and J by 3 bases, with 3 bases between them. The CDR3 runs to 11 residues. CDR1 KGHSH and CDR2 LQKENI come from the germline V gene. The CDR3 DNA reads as TGTGCCAGCTCACCCGACTACGAGCAGTACTTC. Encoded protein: CASSPDYEQYF.

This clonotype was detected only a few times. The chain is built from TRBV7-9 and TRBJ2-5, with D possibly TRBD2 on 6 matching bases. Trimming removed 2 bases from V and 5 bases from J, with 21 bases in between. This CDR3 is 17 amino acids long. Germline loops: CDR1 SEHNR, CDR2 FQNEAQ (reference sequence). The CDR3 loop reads CASSLTLAKPIQETQYF. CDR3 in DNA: TGTGCCAGCAGCTTAACGCTAGCGAAGCCTATCCAGGAGACCCAGTACTTC. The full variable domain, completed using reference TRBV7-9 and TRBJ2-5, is DTGVSQNPRHKITKRGQNVTFRCDPISEHNRLYWYRQTLGQGPEFLTYFQNEAQLEKSRLLSDRFSAERPKGSFSTLEIQRTEQGDSAMYLCASSLTLAKPIQETQYFGPGTRLLVL.

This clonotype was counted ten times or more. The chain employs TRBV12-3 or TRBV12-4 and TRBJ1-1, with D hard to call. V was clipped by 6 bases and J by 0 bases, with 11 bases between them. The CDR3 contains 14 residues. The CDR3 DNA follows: TGTGCCAGCAGGTATGCATGGCTGAACACTGAAGCTTTCTTT. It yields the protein CASRYAWLNTEAFF.

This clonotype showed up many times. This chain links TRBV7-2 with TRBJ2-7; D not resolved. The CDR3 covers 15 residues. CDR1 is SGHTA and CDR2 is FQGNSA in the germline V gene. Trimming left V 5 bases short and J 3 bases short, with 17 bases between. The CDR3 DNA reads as TGTGCCAGCAGCCCACACTTCAGCAGACACTACGAGCAGTACTTC. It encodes CASSPHFSRHYEQYF.

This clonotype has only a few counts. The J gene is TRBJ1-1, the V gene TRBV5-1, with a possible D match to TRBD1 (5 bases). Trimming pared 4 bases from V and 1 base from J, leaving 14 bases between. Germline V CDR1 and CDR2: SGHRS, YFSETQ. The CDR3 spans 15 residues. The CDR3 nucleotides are TGCGCCAGCAGCATGACCGGGACGGCGAACACTGAAGCTTTCTTT. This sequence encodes CASSMTGTANTEAFF. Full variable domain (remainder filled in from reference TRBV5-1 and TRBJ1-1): KAGVTQTPRYLIKTRGQQVTLSCSPISGHRSVSWYQQTPGQGLQFLFEYFSETQRNKGNFPGRFSGRQFSNSRSEMNVSTLELGDSALYLCASSMTGTANTEAFFGQGTRLTVV.

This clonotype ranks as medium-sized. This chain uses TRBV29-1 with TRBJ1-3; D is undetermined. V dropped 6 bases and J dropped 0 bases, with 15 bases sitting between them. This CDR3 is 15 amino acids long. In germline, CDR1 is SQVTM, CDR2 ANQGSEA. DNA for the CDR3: TGCAGCGTCGCAGAGGGATTGAACTCTGGAAACACCATATATTTT. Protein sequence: CSVAEGLNSGNTIYF.

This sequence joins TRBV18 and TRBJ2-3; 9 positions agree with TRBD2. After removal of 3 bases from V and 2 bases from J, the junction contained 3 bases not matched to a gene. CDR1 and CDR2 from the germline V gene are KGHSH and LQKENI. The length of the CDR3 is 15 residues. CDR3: CASSPTSGYTDTQYF. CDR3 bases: TGTGCCAGCTCACCCACTAGCGGGTACACAGATACGCAGTATTTT. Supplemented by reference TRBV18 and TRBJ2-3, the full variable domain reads NAGVMQNPRHLVRRRGQEARLRCSPMKGHSHVYWYRQLPEEGLKFMVYLQKENIIDESGMPKERFSAEFPKEGPSILRIQQVVRGDSAAYFCASSPTSGYTDTQYFGPGTRLTVL.

DNA of the CDR3: TGTGCCAGCAGTGACGGGATCAGGGCTCGAGAGCAGTACTTC. This gives the protein CASSDGIRAREQYF. The chain is built from TRBV25-1 and TRBJ2-7, with D tentatively TRBD1 or TRBD2 (5 bases each). Trimming pared 3 bases from V and 7 bases from J, leaving 16 bases between. The CDR3 runs 14 residues. The V gene's germline CDR1 is MGHDK and CDR2 SYGVNS.

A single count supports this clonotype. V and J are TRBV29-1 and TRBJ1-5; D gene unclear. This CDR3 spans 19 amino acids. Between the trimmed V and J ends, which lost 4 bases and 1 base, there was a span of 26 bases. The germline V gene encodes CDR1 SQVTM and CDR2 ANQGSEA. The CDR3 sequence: CSVVVWRGKDSTSNQPQHF. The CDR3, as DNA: TGCAGCGTTGTCGTCTGGAGAGGAAAAGACTCTACGAGCAATCAGCCCCAGCATTTT.

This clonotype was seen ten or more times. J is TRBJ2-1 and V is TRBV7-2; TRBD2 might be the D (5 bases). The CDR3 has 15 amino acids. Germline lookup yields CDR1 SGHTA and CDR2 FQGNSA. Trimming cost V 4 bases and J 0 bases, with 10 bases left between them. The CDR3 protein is CASSSWESSYNEQFF. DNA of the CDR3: TGTGCCAGCAGCTCTTGGGAGAGCTCCTACAATGAGCAGTTCTTC.